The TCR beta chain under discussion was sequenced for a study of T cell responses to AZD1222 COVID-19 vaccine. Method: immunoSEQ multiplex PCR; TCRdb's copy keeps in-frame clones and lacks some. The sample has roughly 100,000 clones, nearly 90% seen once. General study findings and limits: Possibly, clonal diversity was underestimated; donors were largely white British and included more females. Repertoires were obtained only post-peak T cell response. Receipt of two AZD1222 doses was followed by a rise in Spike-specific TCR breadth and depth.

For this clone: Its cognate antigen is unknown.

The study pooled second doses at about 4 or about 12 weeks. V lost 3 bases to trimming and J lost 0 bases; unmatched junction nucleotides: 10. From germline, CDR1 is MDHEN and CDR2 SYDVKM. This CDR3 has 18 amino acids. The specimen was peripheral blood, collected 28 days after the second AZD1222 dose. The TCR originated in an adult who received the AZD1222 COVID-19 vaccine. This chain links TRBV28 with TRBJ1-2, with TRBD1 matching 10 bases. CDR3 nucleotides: TGTGCCAGCAGTTTCGGGACAGGGGTGGTTGGGGCTAACTATGGCTACACCTTC. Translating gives CASSFGTGVVGANYGYTF.